The clone carrying this T cell receptor (beta chain) was detected a few times. The antigen remains unidentified. The V end was cut by 4 bases, the J end by 4 bases, with 20 bases between. CDR1 and CDR2 from the germline V gene are MNHEY and SVGEGT. CDR3 length equals 17 residues. The repertoire was sequenced with immunoSEQ multiplex PCR; TCRdb's copy has only in-frame clones and lacks some. The table lists 80,000 or so clones, about 85% of them singletons. These data originate in a study of T cell responses to AZD1222 COVID-19 vaccine. General observations from the study: Females made up more of the donors, who were largely white British, and clonal diversity may have come out too low. No day 14 peak samples; only post-peak repertoires were characterized. Among vaccine-associated CD4 TCRs, coverage spanned spike, with dominance at 160-218 and 743-854. Breadth and depth of Spike-specific TCRs rose after two AZD1222 doses.

This material consisted of peripheral blood, taken on day 0 of AZD1222 vaccination. This chain connects TRBV6-2 or TRBV6-3 to TRBJ1-5, with D possibly TRBD1 on 5 matching bases. The sequence derives from an adult in good health. The CDR3 spells CASSSPGTVVGNQPQHF. CDR3 bases: TGTGCCAGCAGTTCTCCCGGGACCGTAGTAGGAAATCAGCCCCAGCATTTT.